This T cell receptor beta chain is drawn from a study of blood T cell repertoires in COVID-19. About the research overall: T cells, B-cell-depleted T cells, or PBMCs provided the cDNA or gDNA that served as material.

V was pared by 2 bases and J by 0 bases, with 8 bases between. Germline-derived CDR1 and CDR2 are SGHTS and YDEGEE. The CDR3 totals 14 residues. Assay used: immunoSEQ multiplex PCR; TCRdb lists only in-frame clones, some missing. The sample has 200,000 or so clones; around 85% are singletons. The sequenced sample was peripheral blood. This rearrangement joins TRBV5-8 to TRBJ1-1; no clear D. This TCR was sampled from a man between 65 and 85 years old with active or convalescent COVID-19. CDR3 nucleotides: TGTGCCAGCAGCTTCGCACAGCTGAACACTGAAGCTTTCTTT. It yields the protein CASSFAQLNTEAFF.